Presented here are 29 T cell receptor beta chains from one specimen sequenced in a study of cytomegalovirus exposure and HLA in healthy donors. Use of 60 Vbeta and 13 Jbeta primers characterized the PCR. Sequencing used immunoSEQ multiplex PCR; TCRdb keeps in-frame clones, though not all of them. The sample includes 180,000 or so clones, around 80% seen only once; the top ten take about 2.5%. The sequenced sample consisted of PBMCs. These receptors originate from a woman aged 45 to 65 in good health and CMV-seronegative.

Comments on this clone: Distinct nucleotide sequences in the sample also encode this CDR3. This chain uses TRBV7-8 with TRBJ2-5; TRBD2 matches at 8 bases. J lost 4 bases, V lost 4 bases, and 5 bases had no gene match. The CDR3 loop spans 14 amino acids. Looked up from germline, CDR1 is SGHVS and CDR2 is FQNEAQ. CDR3 amino acids: CASSSRGLGETQYF. CDR3 coding DNA: TGTGCCAGCAGCTCGAGGGGACTAGGAGAGACCCAGTACTTC.

This chain connects TRBV11-2 to TRBJ2-3; 8 positions agree with TRBD1. The CDR3 consists of 13 residues. Germline V gives CDR1 SGHAT, CDR2 FQNNGV. The V segment lost 4 bases and the J segment 9 bases; nucleotides outside the gene matches: 6. The CDR3: CASSSLRQGTQYF. DNA for the CDR3: TGTGCCAGCAGCTCCCTCCGACAGGGGACGCAGTATTTT.

The chain has TRBV7-9 and TRBJ2-3; 10 bases are a match to TRBD2. The germline CDR1 and CDR2 sequences are SEHNR and FQNEAQ (reference sequence). The CDR3 is 15 residues long. V shed 6 bases, J shed 2 bases, and the junction held 5 bases outside the gene matches. This chain's CDR3 is CASRPTSGVTDTQYF. In DNA form, the CDR3 reads TGTGCCAGCAGGCCCACTAGCGGGGTCACAGATACGCAGTATTTT.

The chain joins TRBV28 to TRBJ2-7, with 12 bases matching TRBD1. CDR3 size: 14 residues. Germline-derived CDR1 and CDR2 are MDHEN and SYDVKM. The ends lost 6 bases at V and 3 bases at J; junction bases unmatched: 3. The CDR3 DNA reads as TGTGCCAGCAGGGGACAGGGGGCTTACTACGAGCAGTACTTC. Amino acids: CASRGQGAYYEQYF.

This clone was observed once. V and J are TRBV7-2 and TRBJ1-1; TRBD1 is a possible D gene (6 bases). V shed 5 bases and J shed 1 base, with 14 bases lying between them. Per the germline V gene, CDR1 is SGHTA and CDR2 is FQGNSA. CDR3 length: 15 amino acids. CDR3 region: CASSPQGWGNTEAFF. In nucleotides, the CDR3 is TGTGCCAGCAGCCCACAGGGTTGGGGGAACACTGAAGCTTTCTTT.

This clone has just one count. V is TRBV28 and J is TRBJ1-1; D not resolved. The CDR3 loop spans 11 amino acids. V shed 2 bases and J shed 11 bases, with 9 bases lying between them. Germline V gene sequence: CDR1 MDHEN, CDR2 SYDVKM. As DNA, the CDR3 is TGTGCCAGCAGTTTAGGGCTTGGGGCTTTCTTT. This gives the protein CASSLGLGAFF.

The chain joins TRBV6-5 to TRBJ2-7, with 8 bases that match TRBD1. Unmatched junction bases numbered 10, after V lost 7 bases and J lost 5 bases. The CDR3 length is 14 residues. Per germline, CDR1 MNHEY and CDR2 SVGAGI. CDR3 sequence (DNA): TGTGCCAGCACCCTAGACAGGGGAAGGAACGAGCAGTACTTC. Residues: CASTLDRGRNEQYF.

This rearrangement joins TRBV19 to TRBJ1-5, with TRBD1 matching 8 bases. This CDR3 has 15 residues. V was pared by 6 bases and J by 0 bases, with 4 bases of the junction left unmatched. Germline V gives CDR1 LNHDA, CDR2 SQIVND (reference sequence). The CDR3 spells CASRADRASNQPQHF. DNA for the CDR3: TGTGCCAGTAGGGCGGACAGGGCTAGCAATCAGCCCCAGCATTTT.

The V and J genes are TRBV2 and TRBJ1-4; the D gene is possibly TRBD1 (5 bases). CDR1 SNHLY and CDR2 FYNNEI come from the germline V gene. The CDR3 covers 14 residues. Between the trimmed V and J ends, which lost 2 bases and 7 bases, there was a span of 11 bases. The CDR3 region has the DNA TGTGCCAGCAGTGAAAAGTCAGGGCGTGAAAAACTGTTTTTT. Translated: CASSEKSGREKLFF.

The chain combines TRBV19 with TRBJ1-2; 8 positions match TRBD1. The CDR3 covers 15 residues. The V and J ends lost 3 bases and 3 bases, in that order; junction bases with no gene match: 6. The germline V gene encodes CDR1 LNHDA and CDR2 SQIVND (reference sequence). This CDR3 reads CASSIQGATHYGYTF. CDR3 DNA: TGTGCCAGTAGTATTCAGGGGGCCACGCACTATGGCTACACCTTC.

The chain is built from TRBV9 and TRBJ2-7; D may be TRBD1 (6 bases). With 3 bases removed from V and 3 bases from J, the gap between germline ends came to 13 bases. Germline lookup yields CDR1 SGDLS and CDR2 YYNGEE. The CDR3 consists of 14 residues. CDR3 in amino acids: CASSEPRGSYEQYF. The CDR3 nucleotides are TGTGCCAGCAGCGAGCCGAGGGGGAGCTACGAGCAGTACTTC.

The CDR3 coding sequence is TGTGCCAGCAGCTCGGGACAGGGAACAGATACGCAGTATTTT. This codes for CASSSGQGTDTQYF. This chain joins TRBV4-2 and TRBJ2-3, with 9 bases aligning to TRBD1. The CDR3 is 14 amino acids. Per germline, CDR1 LGHNA and CDR2 YNFKEQ. V shed 5 bases, J shed 3 bases, and the junction held 3 bases outside the gene matches.

CDR3 in amino acids: CASSLKRGGTGELFF. The CDR3 DNA sequence: TGTGCCAGCAGCTTGAAGCGGGGGGGCACCGGGGAGCTGTTTTTT. This chain uses TRBV11-2 with TRBJ2-2; 10 bases are a match to TRBD2. J was trimmed by 4 bases and V by 3 bases; bases with no gene match: 2. CDR3 size: 15 residues. Looked up from germline, CDR1 is SGHAT and CDR2 is FQNNGV. Using reference TRBV11-2 and TRBJ2-2 for the parts outside the CDR3, the full variable domain is EAGVAQSPRYKIIEKRQSVAFWCNPISGHATLYWYQQILGQGPKLLIQFQNNGVVDDSQLPKDRFSAERLKGVDSTLKIQPAKLEDSAVYLCASSLKRGGTGELFFGEGSRLTVL.

This sequence joins TRBV2 and TRBJ1-1; D gene unclear. The germline V gene encodes CDR1 SNHLY and CDR2 FYNNEI. This CDR3 is built from 14 residues. The V and J ends lost 4 bases and 0 bases respectively, with 9 bases between them. The CDR3: CASSVRELNTEAFF. CDR3 DNA sequence: TGTGCCAGCAGTGTACGGGAGTTGAACACTGAAGCTTTCTTT.

Concerning this clone: Germline and junction disagree at one end, which may indicate a read error. The chain couples TRBV7-9 to TRBJ1-6; D not resolved. The CDR3 covers 17 residues. Looked up from germline, CDR1 is SEHNR and CDR2 is FQNEAQ (reference sequence). The CDR3 region is CASSTQPTGFGNSSLHF. For the CDR3, the DNA is TGTGCCAGCAGCACACAACCGACTGGTTTCGGGAATTCATCCCTCCACTTT.

This clone showed up just a few times. This sequence joins TRBV11-2 and TRBJ2-7, with 14 bases fitting TRBD2. The ends lost 5 bases at V and 2 bases at J; junction bases unmatched: 5. CDR1 and CDR2 from the germline V gene are SGHAT and FQNNGV. The CDR3 has 16 amino acids. The CDR3 loop reads CASSLRTSGRTYEQYF. CDR3 DNA: TGTGCCAGCAGCCTCCGGACTAGCGGGAGGACCTACGAGCAGTACTTC. The full variable domain, with the rest looked up from reference TRBV11-2 and TRBJ2-7, is EAGVAQSPRYKIIEKRQSVAFWCNPISGHATLYWYQQILGQGPKLLIQFQNNGVVDDSQLPKDRFSAERLKGVDSTLKIQPAKLEDSAVYLCASSLRTSGRTYEQYFGPGTRLTVT.

This sequence joins TRBV19 and TRBJ1-4, with no clear D. The germline V gene encodes CDR1 LNHDA and CDR2 SQIVND (reference sequence). The CDR3 loop spans 14 amino acids. Trimming pared 7 bases from V and 4 bases from J, leaving 13 bases between. The CDR3 sequence is CASTPPGINEKLFF. The DNA of the CDR3 is TGTGCCAGTACCCCCCCCGGGATTAATGAAAAACTGTTTTTT.

This clone was picked up a small number of times. The sample carries other DNA sequences with the same CDR3. The chain combines TRBV6-6 with TRBJ1-5; 8 positions match TRBD1. This CDR3 region has 14 residues. With 2 bases clipped from V and 6 bases from J, the junction kept 3 bases outside the gene matches. Germline V lookup: CDR1 MNHNY, CDR2 SVGAGI (reference sequence). The CDR3 bases are TGTGCCAGCAGTTACGGACAGGGCATTCAGCCCCAGCATTTT. This translates into CASSYGQGIQPQHF.

This clone has a handful of counts. The V gene is TRBV27, the J gene TRBJ2-3, with 11 bases identical to TRBD2. Germline CDR1 MNHEY, CDR2 SMNVEV (reference sequence). V shed 5 bases and J 5 bases; nucleotides not matched to a gene: 6. The CDR3 has 15 residues. CDR3 DNA sequence: TGTGCCAGCAGTCAGACTAGCGGGGAAGGAGATACGCAGTATTTT. Residues: CASSQTSGEGDTQYF.

The V gene is TRBV28, the J gene TRBJ2-3; 9 nucleotides align to TRBD2. This CDR3 is built from 18 residues. Germline V lookup: CDR1 MDHEN, CDR2 SYDVKM. V lost 2 bases and J lost 0; bases outside the gene matches: 9. The CDR3 region has the DNA TGTGCCAGCAGTTTAGCAATAGCGGGGGCCTTAAGCACAGATACGCAGTATTTT. This sequence encodes CASSLAIAGALSTDTQYF.

The V and J genes are TRBV7-8 and TRBJ1-2; 7 bases fit TRBD1. Germline lookup yields CDR1 SGHVS and CDR2 FQNEAQ. The V and J ends lost 1 base and 4 bases, in that order; junction bases with no gene match: 3. This CDR3 comprises 14 residues. The CDR3 sequence is CASSLDRGSYGYTF. The CDR3, as DNA: TGTGCCAGCAGCTTAGACAGGGGATCCTATGGCTACACCTTC.

The chain combines TRBV21-1 with TRBJ2-3; the tabulated D call, TRBD2, remains unverified against the DNA. TRBV21-1 is assigned pseudogene status. The CDR3 runs to 16 residues. The CDR3 bases are TGTGCCAGCAGCAAACACGGGACTAGAAACACAGATACGCAGTATTTT. Translating it yields CASSKHGTRNTDTQYF.

The V and J genes are TRBV30 and TRBJ1-5; no firm D call. Germline V lookup: CDR1 GTSNPN, CDR2 SVGIG (reference sequence). The V gene lost 1 base and the J gene lost 4 bases, with 8 bases spanning the gap. This CDR3 is 13 amino acids long. CDR3 coding DNA: TGTGCCTGGAGTGCCACCCGGAATCAGCCCCAGCATTTT. Its translation is CAWSATRNQPQHF.

This chain uses TRBV30 with TRBJ2-1, with D possibly TRBD2 on 6 matching bases. The CDR3 is 14 amino acids. CDR1 is GTSNPN and CDR2 is SVGIG in the germline V gene (reference sequence). The germline V and J ends were trimmed by 1 base and 3 bases, with 10 bases remaining between them. This chain's CDR3 is CAWSGAGRYNEQFF. The CDR3 region has the DNA TGTGCCTGGAGTGGGGCGGGGCGCTACAATGAGCAGTTCTTC.

This clone has a handful of counts. The CDR3 DNA follows: TGTGCCAGCAGTCAACCGGGACAGCCCAATTCACCCCTCCACTTT. Translation: CASSQPGQPNSPLHF. The chain links TRBV27 to TRBJ1-6; 7 positions agree with TRBD1. From germline, CDR1 is MNHEY and CDR2 SMNVEV (reference sequence). Losses at the gene ends were 5 bases for V and 7 bases for J; bases not matched to a gene: 8. CDR3 length equals 15 residues.

The chain has TRBV6-5 and TRBJ1-2; D uncertain. Germline CDR1 reads MNHEY; CDR2 reads SVGAGI. Trimming shortened V by 6 bases and J by 7 bases, and 18 bases separated the two germline ends. The CDR3 is made up of 14 amino acids. The CDR3 DNA is TGTGCCAGCAGACCCCCCGGGAGGGATCGTGGCTACACCTTC. Translation: CASRPPGRDRGYTF.

The genes are TRBV6-1 and TRBJ2-7; D unresolved. V shed 5 bases and J shed 9 bases, with 20 bases lying between them. CDR1 and CDR2 (germline): MNHNS, SASEGT. CDR3 length equals 14 residues. CDR3 in amino acids: CASSPHLAALWQYF. DNA of the CDR3: TGTGCCAGCAGTCCACACCTGGCTGCTCTCTGGCAGTACTTC.

V gene TRBV19 combines with J gene TRBJ2-5, with 14 bases fitting TRBD2. The J call may be faulty, since TRBJ2-7 better matches the DNA end. Germline values: CDR1 LNHDA, CDR2 SQIVND (reference sequence). The CDR3 contains 16 residues. CDR3 sequence reads: CASSISGLAGAYEQYF. CDR3 nucleotides: TGTGCCAGTAGTATATCGGGACTAGCGGGAGCCTACGAGCAGTACTTC.

The genes are TRBV5-1 and TRBJ2-3, with 10 bases matching TRBD1. Germline CDR1 SGHRS, CDR2 YFSETQ. Trimming at V came to 4 bases and at J to 0 bases, leaving 11 bases not matched to a gene. The CDR3 has 18 residues. The CDR3 sequence is CASSPRTGGEHSTDTQYF. As DNA, the CDR3 is TGCGCCAGCAGCCCCAGGACAGGGGGGGAACATAGCACAGATACGCAGTATTTT.